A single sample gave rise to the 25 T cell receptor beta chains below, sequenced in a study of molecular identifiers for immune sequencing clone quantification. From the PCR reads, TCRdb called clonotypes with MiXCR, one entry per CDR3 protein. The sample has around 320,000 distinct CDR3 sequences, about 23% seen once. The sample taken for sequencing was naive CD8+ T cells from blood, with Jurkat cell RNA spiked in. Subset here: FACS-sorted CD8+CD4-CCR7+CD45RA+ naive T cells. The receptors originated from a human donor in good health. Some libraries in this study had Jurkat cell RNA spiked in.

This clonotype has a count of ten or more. The CDR3: CASSFREGGTNEQFF. CDR3 bases: TGTGCCAGCAGCTTCAGAGAAGGAGGGACTAATGAGCAGTTCTTC. The genes are TRBV5-5 and TRBJ2-1; tentative D call: TRBD2 (6 bases). The CDR3 runs to 15 residues. Between the trimmed V and J ends, which lost 2 bases and 7 bases, there was a span of 16 bases. Looked up from germline, CDR1 is SGHKS and CDR2 is YYEKEE (reference sequence). The whole variable domain, remainder taken from reference TRBV5-5 and TRBJ2-1, is DAGVTQSPTHLIKTRGQQVTLRCSPISGHKSVSWYQQVLGQGPQFIFQYYEKEERGRGNFPDRFSARQFPNYSSELNVNALLLGDSALYLCASSFREGGTNEQFFGPGTRLTVL.

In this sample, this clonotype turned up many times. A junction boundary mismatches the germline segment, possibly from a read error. The CDR3 region is CASSQLEGLNTEAFF. The CDR3 nucleotides are TGCGCCAGCAGCCAACTTGAGGGGCTGAATACTGAAGCTTTCTTT. This chain uses TRBV4-1 with TRBJ1-1, with D maybe TRBD1 (5 bases). Germline V gene lookup returns CDR1 MGHRA and CDR2 YSYEKL. This CDR3 is built from 15 residues.

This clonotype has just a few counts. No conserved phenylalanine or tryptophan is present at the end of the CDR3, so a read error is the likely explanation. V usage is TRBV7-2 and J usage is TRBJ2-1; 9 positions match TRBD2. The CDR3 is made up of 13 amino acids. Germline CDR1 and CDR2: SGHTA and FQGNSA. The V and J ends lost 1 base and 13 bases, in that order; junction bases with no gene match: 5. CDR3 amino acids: CASSLVVAGDQFY. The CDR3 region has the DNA TGTGCCAGCAGCTTAGTGGTAGCGGGGGATCAGTTCTAC.

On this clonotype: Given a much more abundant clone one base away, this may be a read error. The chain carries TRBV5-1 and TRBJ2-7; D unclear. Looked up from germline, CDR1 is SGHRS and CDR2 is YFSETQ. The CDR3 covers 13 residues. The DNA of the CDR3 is TGCGCCAGCAACTTGGATATACTGCACGAGCAGTACTTC. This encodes CASNLDILHEQYF.

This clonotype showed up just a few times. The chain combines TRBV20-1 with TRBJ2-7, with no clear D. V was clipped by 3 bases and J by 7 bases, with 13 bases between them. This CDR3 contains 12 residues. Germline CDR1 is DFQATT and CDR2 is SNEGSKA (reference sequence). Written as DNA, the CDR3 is TGCAGTGCTAGGTTTTCCGGATCGGAGCAGTACTTC. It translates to CSARFSGSEQYF.

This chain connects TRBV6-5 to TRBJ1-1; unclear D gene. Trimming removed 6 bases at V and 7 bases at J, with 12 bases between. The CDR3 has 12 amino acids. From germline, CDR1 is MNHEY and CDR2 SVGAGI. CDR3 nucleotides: TGTGCCAGCAGGACTGACTGGGGTGAAGCTTTCTTT. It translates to CASRTDWGEAFF.

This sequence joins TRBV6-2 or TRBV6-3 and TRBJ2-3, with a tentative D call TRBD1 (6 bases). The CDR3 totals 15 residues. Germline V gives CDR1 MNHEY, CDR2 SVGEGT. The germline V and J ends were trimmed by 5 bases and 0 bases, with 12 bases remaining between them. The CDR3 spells CASSKQDSSTDTQYF. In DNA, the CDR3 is TGTGCCAGCAGTAAGCAGGACAGTAGCACAGATACGCAGTATTTT.

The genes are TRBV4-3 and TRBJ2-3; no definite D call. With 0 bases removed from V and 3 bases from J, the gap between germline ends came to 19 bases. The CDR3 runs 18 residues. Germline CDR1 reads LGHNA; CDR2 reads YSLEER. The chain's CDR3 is CASSQDSAPAVQTDTQYF. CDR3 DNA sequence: TGCGCCAGCAGCCAAGACTCGGCGCCGGCAGTGCAAACAGATACGCAGTATTTT.

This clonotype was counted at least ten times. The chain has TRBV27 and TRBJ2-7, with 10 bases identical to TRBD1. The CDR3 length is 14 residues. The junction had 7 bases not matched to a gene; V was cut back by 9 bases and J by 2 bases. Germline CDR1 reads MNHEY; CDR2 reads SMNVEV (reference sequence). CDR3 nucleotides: TGTGCCAGTCTCACCGGGACAGGGGCCTACGAGCAGTACTTC. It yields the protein CASLTGTGAYEQYF.

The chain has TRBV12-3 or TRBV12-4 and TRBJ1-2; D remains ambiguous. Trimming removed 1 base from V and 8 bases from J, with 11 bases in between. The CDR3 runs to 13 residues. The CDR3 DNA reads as TGTGCCAGCAGTTTAGGAGGGTCCAAGGGCTACACCTTC. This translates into CASSLGGSKGYTF.

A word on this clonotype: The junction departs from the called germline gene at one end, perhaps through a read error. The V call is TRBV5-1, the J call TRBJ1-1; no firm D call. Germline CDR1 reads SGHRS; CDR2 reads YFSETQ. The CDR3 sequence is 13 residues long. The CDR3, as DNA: TGCGCCGGCAGCTACAGTCTGAACACTGAAGCTTTCTTT. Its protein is CAGSYSLNTEAFF.

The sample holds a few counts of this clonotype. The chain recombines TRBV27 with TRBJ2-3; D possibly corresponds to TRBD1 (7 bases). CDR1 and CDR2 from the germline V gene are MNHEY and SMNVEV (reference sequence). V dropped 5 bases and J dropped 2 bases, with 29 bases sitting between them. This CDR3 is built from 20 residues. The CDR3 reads CASSPYIPAAGGLSTDTQYF. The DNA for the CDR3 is TGTGCCAGCAGTCCTTATATACCAGCGGCAGGGGGGTTGTCCACAGATACGCAGTATTTT.

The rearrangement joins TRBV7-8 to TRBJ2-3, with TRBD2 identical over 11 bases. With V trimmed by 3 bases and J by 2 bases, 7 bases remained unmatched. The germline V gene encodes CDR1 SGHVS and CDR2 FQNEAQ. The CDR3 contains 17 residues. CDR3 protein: CASSFLGLADYTDTQYF. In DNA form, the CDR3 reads TGTGCCAGCAGCTTCCTGGGACTAGCGGATTACACAGATACGCAGTATTTT.

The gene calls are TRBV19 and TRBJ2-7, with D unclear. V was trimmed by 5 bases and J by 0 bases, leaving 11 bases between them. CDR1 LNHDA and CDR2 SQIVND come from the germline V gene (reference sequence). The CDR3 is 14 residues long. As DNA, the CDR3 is TGTGCCAGTAGTGCCTCACAGAGCTCCTACGAGCAGTACTTC. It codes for CASSASQSSYEQYF. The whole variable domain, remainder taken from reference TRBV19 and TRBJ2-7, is DGGITQSPKYLFRKEGQNVTLSCEQNLNHDAMYWYRQDPGQGLRLIYYSQIVNDFQKGDIAEGYSVSREKKESFPLTVTSAQKNPTAFYLCASSASQSSYEQYFGPGTRLTVT.

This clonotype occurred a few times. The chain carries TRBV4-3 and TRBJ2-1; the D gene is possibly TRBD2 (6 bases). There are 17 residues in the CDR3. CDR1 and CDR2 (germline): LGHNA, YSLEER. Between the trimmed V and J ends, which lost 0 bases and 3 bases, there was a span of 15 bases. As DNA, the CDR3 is TGCGCCAGCAGCCAAGATAGCTACCGGGGGTACTACAATGAGCAGTTCTTC. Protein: CASSQDSYRGYYNEQFF.

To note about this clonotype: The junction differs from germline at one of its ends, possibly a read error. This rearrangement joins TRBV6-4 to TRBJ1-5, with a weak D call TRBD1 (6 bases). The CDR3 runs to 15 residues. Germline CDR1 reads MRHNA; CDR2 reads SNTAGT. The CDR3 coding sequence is TGTGCCAGCAGTGACCCTAGACAGGACAATCAGCCCCTGCATTTT. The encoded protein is CASSDPRQDNQPLHF.

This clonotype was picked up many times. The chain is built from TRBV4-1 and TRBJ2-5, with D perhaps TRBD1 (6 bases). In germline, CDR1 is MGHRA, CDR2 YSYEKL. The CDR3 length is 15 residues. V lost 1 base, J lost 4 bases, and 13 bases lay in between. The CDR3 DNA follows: TGCGCCAGCAGCCAAGGCCCGCGCAGGGGAGAGACCCAGTACTTC. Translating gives CASSQGPRRGETQYF.

CDR3 residues: CASSLKGGTEAFF. The DNA of the CDR3 is TGTGCCAGCAGCCTCAAAGGGGGGACTGAAGCTTTCTTT. V usage is TRBV3-1 and J usage is TRBJ1-1; tentative D call: TRBD1 (6 bases). CDR3 length: 13 residues. V was trimmed by 4 bases and J by 5 bases, leaving 11 bases between them. Germline CDR1 LGHDT, CDR2 YNNKEL (reference sequence).

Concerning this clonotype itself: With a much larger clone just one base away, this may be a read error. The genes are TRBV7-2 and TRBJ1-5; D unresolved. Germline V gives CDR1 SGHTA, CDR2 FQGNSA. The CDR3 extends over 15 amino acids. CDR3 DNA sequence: TGTGCCAGCAACTTAGCGACGGTTAGCAATCAGCCCCAGCATTTT. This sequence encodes CASNLATVSNQPQHF.

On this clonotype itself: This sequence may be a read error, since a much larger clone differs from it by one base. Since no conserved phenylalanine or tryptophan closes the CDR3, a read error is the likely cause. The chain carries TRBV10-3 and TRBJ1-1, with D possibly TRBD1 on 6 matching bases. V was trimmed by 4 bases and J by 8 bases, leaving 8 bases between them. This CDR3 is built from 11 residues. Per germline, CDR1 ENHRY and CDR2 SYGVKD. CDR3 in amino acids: CAISGGTEAFC. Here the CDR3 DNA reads TGTGCCATCAGTGGGGGGACAGAAGCTTTCTGT.

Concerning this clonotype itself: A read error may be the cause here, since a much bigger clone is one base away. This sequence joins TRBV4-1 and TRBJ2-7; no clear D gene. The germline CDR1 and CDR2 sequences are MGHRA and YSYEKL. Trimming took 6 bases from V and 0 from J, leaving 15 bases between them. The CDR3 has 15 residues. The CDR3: CASRRDGPSSYEQYF. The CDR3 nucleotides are TGCGCCAGCAGGCGCGACGGACCGAGCTCCTACGAGCAGTACTTC.

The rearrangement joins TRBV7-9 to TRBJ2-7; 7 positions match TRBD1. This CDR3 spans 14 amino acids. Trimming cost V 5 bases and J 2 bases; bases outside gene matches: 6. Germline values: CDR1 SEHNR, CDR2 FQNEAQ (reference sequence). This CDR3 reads CASSHDRVAYEQYF. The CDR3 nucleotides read TGTGCCAGCAGCCATGACAGGGTAGCCTACGAGCAGTACTTC.

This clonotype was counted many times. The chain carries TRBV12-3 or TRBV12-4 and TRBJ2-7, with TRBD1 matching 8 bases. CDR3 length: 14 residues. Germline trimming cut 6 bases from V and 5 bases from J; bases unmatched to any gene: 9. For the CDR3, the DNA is TGTGCCAGCAGACCCGGACAGGGTATGCACGAGCAGTACTTC. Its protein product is CASRPGQGMHEQYF.

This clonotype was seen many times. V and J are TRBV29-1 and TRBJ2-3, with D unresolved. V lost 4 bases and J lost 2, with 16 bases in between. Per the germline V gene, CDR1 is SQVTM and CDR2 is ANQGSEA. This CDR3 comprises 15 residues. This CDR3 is CSVVLIDTYTDTQYF. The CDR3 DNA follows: TGCAGCGTTGTGCTAATCGACACCTACACAGATACGCAGTATTTT.

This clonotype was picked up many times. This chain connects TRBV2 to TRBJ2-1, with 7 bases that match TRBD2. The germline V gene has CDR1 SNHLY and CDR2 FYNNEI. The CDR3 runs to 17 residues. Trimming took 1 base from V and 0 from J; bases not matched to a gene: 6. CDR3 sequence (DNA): TGTGCCAGCAGTGAAGATCTAGCGGCGATCTCCTACAATGAGCAGTTCTTC. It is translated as CASSEDLAAISYNEQFF.